These 28 T cell receptor beta chains originate from one sample sequenced in a study of glioma-infiltrating T cells after dendritic cell vaccination. Some clones are missing from TCRdb's copy, which holds only in-frame ones; the method was immunoSEQ multiplex PCR. The sample holds fewer than 70,000 clones, 85% to 90% seen once. Time point specified: after dendritic cell vaccination, including at tumor progression/relapse. The sample was blood, taken after dendritic cell vaccination. All receptors come from a human donor with glioblastoma.

With regard to this clone: At one end, the junction sequence differs from germline, possibly due to a read error. Other DNA sequences in this sample translate to the same CDR3. The chain has TRBV6-6 and TRBJ1-6; D gene ambiguous. The CDR3 extends over 14 amino acids. Germline CDR1 is MNHNY and CDR2 is SVGAGI (reference sequence). CDR3 in DNA: TGTGCCAGCAGTTACTCGATGGCGGATTCCCCCCTCCACTTT. Translated: CASSYSMADSPLHF.

A few counts support this clone. V usage is TRBV5-5 and J usage is TRBJ2-5, with TRBD2 identical over 8 bases. V lost 4 bases and J lost 5; bases outside the gene matches: 10. The germline V gene has CDR1 SGHKS and CDR2 YYEKEE (reference sequence). This CDR3 has 15 residues. CDR3 protein: CASSRNTGLGETQYF. CDR3 coding DNA: TGTGCCAGCAGCCGTAACACGGGACTAGGTGAGACCCAGTACTTC.

The chain employs TRBV11-2 and TRBJ2-7; D is possibly TRBD1 (6 bases). This CDR3 spans 13 amino acids. Germline V gene sequence: CDR1 SGHAT, CDR2 FQNNGV. V was shortened by 6 bases and J by 2 bases, with 11 bases between the two germline ends. As DNA, the CDR3 is TGTGCCAGCAGTACCGGGACACCCTACGAGCAGTACTTC. This sequence encodes CASSTGTPYEQYF.

CDR3 in DNA: TGTGCCAGCAGCGTAACCCAGGGCGCCGGGGAGCTGTTTTTT. Translating it yields CASSVTQGAGELFF. This chain joins TRBV9 and TRBJ2-2; TRBD1 is a possible D gene (5 bases). Trimming took off 1 base at V and 6 bases at J, with 10 bases between the two ends. Germline V gene sequence: CDR1 SGDLS, CDR2 YYNGEE. This CDR3 contains 14 residues.

The genes are TRBV30 and TRBJ1-1, with 10 bases fitting TRBD1. The length of the CDR3 is 13 residues. The germline V gene has CDR1 GTSNPN and CDR2 SVGIG (reference sequence). Losses at the gene ends were 5 bases for V and 2 bases for J; bases not matched to a gene: 2. The CDR3 DNA is TGTGCCTGGGGGACAGGGGATAACACTGAAGCTTTCTTT. This translates into CAWGTGDNTEAFF.

The V gene is TRBV6-4, the J gene TRBJ2-7; 10 nucleotides match TRBD1. This CDR3 has 15 residues. CDR1 is MRHNA and CDR2 is SNTAGT in the germline V gene. Trimming removed 0 bases from V and 4 bases from J; junction bases left unmatched: 3. The CDR3 loop is CASSDSRDRGYEQYF. CDR3 in DNA: TGTGCCAGCAGTGACTCCCGGGACAGGGGTTACGAGCAGTACTTC.

V is TRBV4-3 and J is TRBJ2-5; 10 bases align to TRBD2. V was clipped by 1 base and J by 2 bases; unmatched bases: 4. Germline-derived CDR1 and CDR2 are LGHNA and YSLEER. CDR3 length: 16 amino acids. This chain's CDR3 is CASSQVTSGEQETQYF. As DNA, the CDR3 is TGCGCCAGCAGCCAAGTAACTAGCGGGGAGCAAGAGACCCAGTACTTC.

The rearrangement uses TRBV7-2 and TRBJ2-1; TRBD2 matches at 14 bases. This CDR3 has 15 residues. Germline V CDR1 and CDR2: SGHTA, FQGNSA. V trimming: 5 bases; J trimming: 5 bases; junction bases outside the gene matches: 2. The CDR3 nucleotides read TGTGCCAGCAGCCCGACTAGCGGGGGGGACAATGAGCAGTTCTTC. Translating gives CASSPTSGGDNEQFF.

This clone showed up just a few times. The chain employs TRBV10-3 and TRBJ2-7; D is uncertain. CDR3 length equals 15 residues. Germline-derived CDR1 and CDR2 are ENHRY and SYGVKD. Trimming took 5 bases from V and 3 from J, leaving 17 bases between them. CDR3 region: CAISSQRPLFYEQYF. The CDR3 DNA reads as TGTGCCATCAGTAGTCAGCGTCCCCTCTTCTACGAGCAGTACTTC.

The V call is TRBV27, the J call TRBJ2-1; maybe TRBD1 (5 bases). The CDR3 runs 17 residues. Germline V CDR1 and CDR2: MNHEY, SMNVEV (reference sequence). V was trimmed by 2 bases and J by 0 bases, leaving 14 bases between them. The CDR3, as DNA: TGTGCCAGCAGTTTAAGCGTAGGGGTGAGCTCCTACAATGAGCAGTTCTTC. Amino acids: CASSLSVGVSSYNEQFF.

V and J are TRBV9 and TRBJ2-1; the D gene is possibly TRBD1 (6 bases). The germline gives CDR1 SGDLS, CDR2 YYNGEE. The CDR3 runs 17 residues. With 5 bases removed from V and 3 bases from J, the gap between germline ends came to 21 bases. CDR3 coding DNA: TGTGCCAGCAGTACTTACAGGGACCTTGAAATCTACAATGAGCAGTTCTTC. It codes for CASSTYRDLEIYNEQFF.

CDR3 DNA sequence: TGTGCCAGCAGTTTGCCTAATAATCAGCCCCAGCATTTT. Residues: CASSLPNNQPQHF. The genes are TRBV28 and TRBJ1-5; no clear D. CDR3 length: 13 residues. CDR1 is MDHEN, CDR2 SYDVKM, per germline. V lost 3 bases, J lost 4 bases, and 7 bases lay in between.

V gene TRBV5-4 combines with J gene TRBJ2-4; D perhaps matches TRBD2 (6 bases). The germline CDR1 and CDR2 sequences are SGHNT and YYREEE (reference sequence). This CDR3 spans 16 amino acids. V shed 0 bases and J shed 1 base, with 11 bases lying between them. For the CDR3, the DNA is TGTGCCAGCAGCTTGGGTGGAGGGGAGGCCAAAAACATTCAGTACTTC. Its translation: CASSLGGGEAKNIQYF.

This clone has only one observation. V usage is TRBV11-3 and J usage is TRBJ1-5, with TRBD1 matching 8 bases. CDR3 length equals 13 residues. Trimming took 5 bases from V and 7 from J; bases not matched to a gene: 4. Germline CDR1 and CDR2: SGHNT and YENEEA. The CDR3 sequence: CASSPDRDQPQHF. In DNA, the CDR3 is TGTGCCAGCAGCCCGGACAGGGACCAGCCCCAGCATTTT.

The CDR3 spells CASSTRGGPEAFF. The CDR3, as DNA: TGTGCCAGCAGCACCCGGGGTGGCCCTGAAGCTTTCTTT. The chain is built from TRBV14 and TRBJ1-1, with D uncertain. In germline, CDR1 is SGHDN, CDR2 FVKESK. Trimming removed 5 bases from V and 6 bases from J, with 13 bases in between. This CDR3 has 13 amino acids. Full variable domain (remainder filled in from reference TRBV14 and TRBJ1-1): EAGVTQFPSHSVIEKGQTVTLRCDPISGHDNLYWYRRVMGKEIKFLLHFVKESKQDESGMPNNRFLAERTGGTYSTLKVQPAELEDSGVYFCASSTRGGPEAFFGQGTRLTVV.

The CDR3 sequence is CASRTGSEQYF. The DNA of the CDR3 is TGTGCCAGCAGAACAGGGTCCGAGCAGTACTTC. The rearrangement joins TRBV6-6 to TRBJ2-7; perhaps TRBD1 as D (6 bases). CDR1 MNHNY and CDR2 SVGAGI come from the germline V gene (reference sequence). The V end was cut by 6 bases, the J end by 6 bases, with 9 bases between. The CDR3 is made up of 11 amino acids.

The chain has TRBV18 and TRBJ2-3; 11 nucleotides align to TRBD2. Germline V gene data show CDR1 as KGHSH and CDR2 as LQKENI. The junction had 4 bases not matched to a gene; V was cut back by 2 bases and J by 0 bases. The CDR3 runs 17 residues. The CDR3 here is CASSPGLAGPSTDTQYF. The CDR3 DNA follows: TGTGCCAGCTCACCAGGACTAGCGGGCCCTAGCACAGATACGCAGTATTTT.

This chain connects TRBV19 to TRBJ1-6, with 10 bases that match TRBD1. CDR3 size: 15 residues. Trimming removed 4 bases from V and 10 bases from J; junction bases left unmatched: 7. Germline assignment: CDR1 LNHDA and CDR2 SQIVND (reference sequence). The CDR3 coding sequence is TGTGCCAGTAGTAGGGGACAGGGGTTAATCTCACCCCTCCACTTT. Protein product: CASSRGQGLISPLHF.

The chain recombines TRBV19 with TRBJ2-3; perhaps TRBD1 as D (5 bases). The CDR3 is 14 residues long. V shed 7 bases and J shed 0 bases, with 11 bases lying between them. Germline-derived CDR1 and CDR2 are LNHDA and SQIVND (reference sequence). The CDR3 sequence is CASIDSTSTDTQYF. As DNA, the CDR3 is TGTGCCAGTATTGACAGCACTAGCACAGATACGCAGTATTTT.

This chain uses TRBV5-6 with TRBJ2-7, with TRBD1 identical over 12 bases. After removal of 4 bases from V and 7 bases from J, the junction contained 9 bases not matched to a gene. This CDR3 is built from 15 residues. Germline assignment: CDR1 SGHDT and CDR2 YYEEEE. The CDR3 loop is CASSKGTGGATEQYF. CDR3 DNA sequence: TGTGCCAGCAGCAAAGGGACAGGGGGCGCTACTGAGCAGTACTTC.

The chain combines TRBV10-3 with TRBJ2-7; TRBD2 matches at 8 bases. Germline V gene data show CDR1 as ENHRY and CDR2 as SYGVKD. The junction had 8 bases not matched to a gene; V was cut back by 7 bases and J by 3 bases. The CDR3 totals 14 residues. DNA for the CDR3: TGTGCCATCACCTCCTCAGCGGGGGTCTACGAGCAGTACTTC. Amino acids: CAITSSAGVYEQYF.

V usage is TRBV11-2 and J usage is TRBJ2-5; TRBD2 matches at 9 bases. CDR3 size: 17 residues. Germline CDR1 is SGHAT and CDR2 is FQNNGV. The V segment lost 4 bases and the J segment 4 bases; nucleotides outside the gene matches: 13. CDR3 loop: CASSSPRAGGPRETQYF. In DNA, the CDR3 is TGTGCCAGCAGCTCCCCCCGGGCGGGGGGGCCGCGAGAGACCCAGTACTTC.

V and J are TRBV15 and TRBJ1-5; D gene unclear. This CDR3 has 13 amino acids. Germline-derived CDR1 and CDR2 are LNHNV and YYDKDF (reference sequence). V gave up 0 bases and J gave up 3 bases, with 3 bases separating them. For the CDR3, the DNA is TGTGCCACCAGCAGAGATATCAATCAGCCCCAGCATTTT. It is translated as CATSRDINQPQHF.

J is TRBJ1-1 and V is TRBV27, with D possibly being TRBD1 (5 bases). There are 16 residues in the CDR3. Germline CDR1 MNHEY, CDR2 SMNVEV (reference sequence). The germline V and J ends were trimmed by 6 bases and 0 bases, with 17 bases remaining between them. CDR3 in amino acids: CASSALSGGMNTEAFF. The CDR3 region has the DNA TGTGCCAGCAGCGCCCTTTCGGGGGGAATGAACACTGAAGCTTTCTTT.

V gene TRBV18 combines with J gene TRBJ1-1; TRBD1 might be the D (5 bases). V lost 4 bases to trimming and J lost 7 bases, with 7 bases between them. The CDR3 totals 11 residues. From germline, CDR1 is KGHSH and CDR2 LQKENI. The CDR3: CASSQTDEAFF. The CDR3 bases are TGTGCCAGCTCACAGACAGATGAAGCTTTCTTT.

The CDR3 DNA reads as TGTGCCAGCAGTCCGCTCGGACAGGGTGTGTTTGAGCAGTTCTTC. Its translation is CASSPLGQGVFEQFF. This sequence joins TRBV27 and TRBJ2-1; 8 bases match TRBD1. Germline V gives CDR1 MNHEY, CDR2 SMNVEV (reference sequence). The CDR3 contains 15 residues. V was pared by 5 bases and J by 9 bases, with 12 bases of the junction left unmatched.

This chain uses TRBV19 with TRBJ1-4, with D unresolved. The germline V and J ends were trimmed by 10 bases and 11 bases, with 17 bases remaining between them. The CDR3 is 12 amino acids. CDR1 is LNHDA, CDR2 SQIVND, per germline (reference sequence). CDR3 sequence reads: CATSVVIGKLFF. The DNA of the CDR3 is TGTGCCACCTCGGTTGTTATCGGGAAACTGTTTTTT. Filled out from reference TRBV19 and TRBJ1-4, the complete variable domain reads DGGITQSPKYLFRKEGQNVTLSCEQNLNHDAMYWYRQDPGQGLRLIYYSQIVNDFQKGDIAEGYSVSREKKESFPLTVTSAQKNPTAFYLCATSVVIGKLFFGSGTQLSVL.

This clone was seen just once. This chain links TRBV7-8 with TRBJ2-7; possible D gene TRBD1, 6 bases. Trimming shortened V by 5 bases and J by 2 bases, and 10 bases separated the two germline ends. Germline V lookup: CDR1 SGHVS, CDR2 FQNEAQ. The CDR3 has 13 amino acids. CDR3 protein: CASSVGQTYEQYF. Written as DNA, the CDR3 is TGTGCCAGCAGCGTTGGACAGACCTACGAGCAGTACTTC.